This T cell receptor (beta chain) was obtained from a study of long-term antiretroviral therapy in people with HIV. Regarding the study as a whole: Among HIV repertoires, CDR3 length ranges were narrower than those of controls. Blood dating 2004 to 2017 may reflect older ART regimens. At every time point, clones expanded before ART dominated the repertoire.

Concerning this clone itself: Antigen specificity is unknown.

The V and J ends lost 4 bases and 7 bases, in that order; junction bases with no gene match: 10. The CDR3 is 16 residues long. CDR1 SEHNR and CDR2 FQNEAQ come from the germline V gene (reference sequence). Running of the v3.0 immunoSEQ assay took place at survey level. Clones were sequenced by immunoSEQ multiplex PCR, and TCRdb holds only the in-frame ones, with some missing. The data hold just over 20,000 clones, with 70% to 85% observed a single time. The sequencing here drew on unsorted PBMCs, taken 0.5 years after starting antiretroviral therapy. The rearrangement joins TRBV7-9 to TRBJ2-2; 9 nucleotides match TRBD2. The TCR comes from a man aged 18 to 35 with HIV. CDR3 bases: TGTGCCAGCAGCTCACTGGCTAGCGGGAACCTCGGGGAGCTGTTTTTT. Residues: CASSSLASGNLGELFF.